This T cell receptor beta chain derives from a study of CD8+CD57+ T cells in acquired aplastic anemia. Across the whole study: Sorted CD4+ and CD8+ cells gave a mean 3.2 ug DNA, range roughly 0.2 to 27.4 ug.

Profiles of TCR beta VDJ and CDR3 were generated from a genomic DNA template. A single record per CDR3 protein comes from TCRdb applying MiXCR to the reads. This sample carries fewer than 300,000 distinct CDR3 sequences, 82% of them seen once, and the ten largest clones take 35% to 50%. The CDR3 has 11 amino acids, counting both end residues. Germline CDR1 reads SGDLS; CDR2 reads YYNGEE. About this clonotype itself: Its antigen is as yet unknown. The missing conserved phenylalanine or tryptophan at the end of this CDR3 makes a read error likely. The DNA is left out, because the CDR3 cannot be placed on it with certainty; the CDR3 is given as TCRdb lists it.

Study results and caveats: The number of CD8+ CDR3 sequences shared by patients and controls was twenty-nine.

Patients selected for sequencing had displayed CD8+CD57+ cell expansion by flow cytometry. Blood was sampled before the patients had received any therapy. Specimen: sorted CD4+, CD8+, or CD8+CD57+ T cells (not recorded which) from PBMCs. The chain is built from TRBV9 and TRBJ2-3. The sequence came from a human donor with aplastic anemia. CDR3 amino acids: CASGGAGNIQY.